This T cell receptor (beta chain) was sequenced in a study of vaccination and CD4 T cells after COVID-19. Study information: Blood was drawn a median around 66 days post second dose, range 14 to 241. Study-level results: Convalescent patients had a median roughly 86% of post-vaccine SARS-CoV-2-reactive clones that were detected only after vaccination, not before it. The median count of SARS-CoV-2-reactive clonotypes rose from approximately 21 to 40, not significantly. The analysis of convalescent patients involved relatively few individuals and lacked early post-infection timepoints.

TCRdb re-called the PCR reads through MiXCR, storing one row per CDR3 protein. This sample yields just under 20,000 distinct CDR3 sequences, of which about three fifths are seen a single time; 1% to 1.3% belongs to the top ten. A word on this clonotype: Its antigen is undetermined.

In germline, CDR1 is MNHNS, CDR2 SASEGT. V lost 6 bases, J lost 6 bases, and 12 bases lay in between. This CDR3 has 13 residues. This TCR was sampled from a human donor who had recovered from COVID-19. The source material was CD4+ T cells from blood, sampled after SARS-CoV-2 vaccination. J is TRBJ1-5 and V is TRBV6-1, with a weak D call TRBD1 (5 bases). CDR3 nucleotides: TGTGCCAGCAGGCATAAAACAGGTCAGCCCCAGCATTTT. It translates to CASRHKTGQPQHF.